Below, 12 T cell receptor beta chains from the same sample are listed, as sequenced in a study of cytomegalovirus exposure and HLA in healthy donors. The PCR used 60 Vbeta and 13 Jbeta primers. Repertoires were generated with immunoSEQ multiplex PCR, while TCRdb's copy carries only in-frame clones and drops some. The sample data list tens of thousands of clones. Input material: PBMCs. All receptors come from a woman aged 55-70 years in good health and CMV-seronegative.

This chain uses TRBV2 with TRBJ2-7, with 8 bases fitting TRBD1. The CDR3 has 14 residues. In germline, CDR1 is SNHLY, CDR2 FYNNEI. Germline trimming cut 6 bases from V and 6 bases from J; bases unmatched to any gene: 10. This CDR3 is CASRSGTGAREQYF. The CDR3 region has the DNA TGTGCCAGCAGATCCGGGACAGGTGCTCGCGAGCAGTACTTC. Using reference TRBV2 and TRBJ2-7 for the parts outside the CDR3, the full variable domain is EPEVTQTPSHQVTQMGQEVILRCVPISNHLYFYWYRQILGQKVEFLVSFYNNEISEKSEIFDDQFSVERPDGSNFTLKIRSTKLEDSAMYFCASRSGTGAREQYFGPGTRLTVT.

This rearrangement joins TRBV27 to TRBJ1-3; D is uncertain. Germline-derived CDR1 and CDR2 are MNHEY and SMNVEV (reference sequence). This CDR3 is 14 amino acids long. V lost 3 bases, J lost 2 bases, and 8 bases lay in between. CDR3 in amino acids: CASSFGVPGNTIYF. As DNA, the CDR3 is TGTGCCAGCAGTTTCGGGGTCCCTGGAAACACCATATATTTT.

This sequence joins TRBV19 and TRBJ1-5; a weak D match, TRBD1 (6 bases). This CDR3 has 18 amino acids. V was cut by 5 bases and J by 0 bases, with 20 bases left in between. Germline V gene lookup returns CDR1 LNHDA and CDR2 SQIVND (reference sequence). The CDR3 region is CASSWGTGTYRSNQPQHF. Here the CDR3 DNA reads TGTGCCAGTAGTTGGGGCACCGGGACATACCGTAGCAATCAGCCCCAGCATTTT.

The chain uses TRBV29-1 and TRBJ1-1; 7 bases line up with TRBD1. CDR1 is SQVTM, CDR2 ANQGSEA, per germline. The CDR3 is made up of 15 amino acids. Unmatched junction bases numbered 9, after V lost 5 bases and J lost 0 bases. The chain's CDR3 is CSVYRDSSLNTEAFF. DNA of the CDR3: TGCAGCGTTTATAGGGACAGCTCCCTGAACACTGAAGCTTTCTTT.

The rearrangement uses TRBV2 and TRBJ2-3, with 8 nucleotides matching TRBD2. The CDR3 loop spans 17 amino acids. With 2 bases clipped from V and 4 bases from J, the junction kept 11 bases outside the gene matches. Germline V lookup: CDR1 SNHLY, CDR2 FYNNEI. CDR3 amino acids: CASSEYGGSGTADTQYF. As DNA, the CDR3 is TGTGCCAGCAGTGAATATGGTGGTAGCGGGACGGCAGATACGCAGTATTTT. The full variable domain, rest sourced from reference TRBV2 and TRBJ2-3, is EPEVTQTPSHQVTQMGQEVILRCVPISNHLYFYWYRQILGQKVEFLVSFYNNEISEKSEIFDDQFSVERPDGSNFTLKIRSTKLEDSAMYFCASSEYGGSGTADTQYFGPGTRLTVL.

The chain couples TRBV19 to TRBJ2-1, with D possibly matching TRBD2 (6 bases). CDR1 and CDR2 (germline): LNHDA, SQIVND (reference sequence). The CDR3 runs 14 residues. V lost 3 bases, J lost 6 bases, and 12 bases lay in between. The CDR3 is CASSITLAVNEQFF. The CDR3 coding sequence is TGTGCCAGTAGTATCACACTAGCCGTCAATGAGCAGTTCTTC.

J is TRBJ1-1 and V is TRBV2; 10 bases are shared with TRBD1. Germline V CDR1 and CDR2: SNHLY, FYNNEI. V shed 6 bases and J 2 bases; nucleotides not matched to a gene: 3. There are 14 residues in the CDR3. CDR3 sequence reads: CASSDRGPNTEAFF. The CDR3 DNA is TGTGCCAGCAGCGACAGGGGGCCCAACACTGAAGCTTTCTTT. Combining the CDR3 with reference TRBV2 and TRBJ1-1 gives the whole variable domain EPEVTQTPSHQVTQMGQEVILRCVPISNHLYFYWYRQILGQKVEFLVSFYNNEISEKSEIFDDQFSVERPDGSNFTLKIRSTKLEDSAMYFCASSDRGPNTEAFFGQGTRLTVV.

This chain links TRBV18 with TRBJ2-3; TRBD2 agrees at 14 bases. From germline, CDR1 is KGHSH and CDR2 LQKENI. This CDR3 contains 21 residues. The V segment lost 1 base and the J segment 1 base; nucleotides outside the gene matches: 13. The CDR3 DNA reads TGTGCCAGCTCACCACAATTACCGGGACTAGCGGGAGTTATCCGCACAGATACGCAGTATTTT. It specifies CASSPQLPGLAGVIRTDTQYF.

V and J are TRBV30 and TRBJ1-5; unclear D gene. The V gene lost 1 base and the J gene lost 8 bases, with 18 bases spanning the gap. Looked up from germline, CDR1 is GTSNPN and CDR2 is SVGIG (reference sequence). The CDR3 runs 15 residues. The CDR3 is CAWSAGPLDSEPQHF. In DNA, the CDR3 is TGTGCCTGGAGTGCTGGGCCGCTCGATTCCGAGCCCCAGCATTTT.

J is TRBJ2-7 and V is TRBV6-5; a possible D gene is TRBD2 (7 bases). The V gene's germline CDR1 is MNHEY and CDR2 SVGAGI. Trimming took off 7 bases at V and 3 bases at J, with 19 bases between the two ends. This CDR3 has 15 amino acids. The CDR3 region is CASNSPGGSVYEQYF. The CDR3 DNA is TGTGCCAGCAACTCTCCGGGGGGCTCGGTCTACGAGCAGTACTTC.

The rearrangement links TRBV5-5 to TRBJ2-7; D unclear. Germline V gives CDR1 SGHKS, CDR2 YYEKEE (reference sequence). The CDR3 loop spans 11 amino acids. The V gene lost 2 bases and the J gene lost 3 bases, with 3 bases spanning the gap. The CDR3 DNA sequence: TGTGCCAGCAGCTTCTACTACGAGCAGTACTTC. Translation gives CASSFYYEQYF. Using reference TRBV5-5 and TRBJ2-7 for the parts outside the CDR3, the full variable domain is DAGVTQSPTHLIKTRGQQVTLRCSPISGHKSVSWYQQVLGQGPQFIFQYYEKEERGRGNFPDRFSARQFPNYSSELNVNALLLGDSALYLCASSFYYEQYFGPGTRLTVT.

The chain has TRBV5-1 and TRBJ2-3; 7 bases align to TRBD1. The CDR3 contains 15 residues. V lost 4 bases, J lost 2 bases, and 7 bases stayed unmatched. CDR1 and CDR2 (germline): SGHRS, YFSETQ. The CDR3 DNA is TGCGCCAGCAGCCAAGGGGGACAGTCCACAGATACGCAGTATTTT. Its protein is CASSQGGQSTDTQYF.